The 7 T cell receptor beta chains below come from one sample, sequenced in a study of PD-1 blockade in classical Hodgkin lymphoma. No patient escaped relapse after autologous stem cell transplantation, and brentuximab vedotin exposure varied. Magnetic negative selection was used to purify CD4+ T cells from PBMCs that had been thawed. Sequencing was performed with immunoSEQ multiplex PCR; in TCRdb, only in-frame clones are kept and a portion is missing. The sample has around 31,000 clones, around 86% seen once; the top ten hold roughly 2.2%. Sequenced material: CD4+ T cells from blood, taken at baseline. These receptors originate from a human donor with classical Hodgkin lymphoma.

The chain links TRBV6-5 to TRBJ1-2; TRBD1 aligns across 7 bases. This CDR3 spans 12 amino acids. Germline-derived CDR1 and CDR2 are MNHEY and SVGAGI. The junction had 2 bases not matched to a gene; V was cut back by 2 bases and J by 8 bases. CDR3: CASSYGTAGYTF. The CDR3 DNA is TGTGCCAGCAGTTACGGGACAGCCGGCTACACCTTC.

The V gene is TRBV19, the J gene TRBJ1-1, with D perhaps TRBD1 (5 bases). This CDR3 comprises 16 residues. Trimming left V 7 bases short and J 10 bases short, with 28 bases between. Germline assignment: CDR1 LNHDA and CDR2 SQIVND (reference sequence). The CDR3 reads CASTPYPGPGIGGAFF. As DNA, the CDR3 is TGTGCCAGTACCCCGTACCCGGGACCAGGAATCGGTGGAGCTTTCTTT.

The rearrangement joins TRBV2 to TRBJ2-3; no definite D call. The germline CDR1 and CDR2 sequences are SNHLY and FYNNEI. The germline V and J ends were trimmed by 2 bases and 10 bases, with 7 bases remaining between them. This CDR3 region has 11 residues. CDR3 loop: CASSESSAQYF. DNA of the CDR3: TGTGCCAGCAGTGAATCGAGTGCGCAGTATTTT.

The rearrangement uses TRBV29-1 and TRBJ2-5; D is ambiguous. The CDR3 totals 12 residues. V was shortened by 7 bases and J by 2 bases, with 11 bases between the two germline ends. CDR1 SQVTM and CDR2 ANQGSEA come from the germline V gene. The DNA of the CDR3 is TGCAGCGCTAGGGTACAGCAAGAGACCCAGTACTTC. Translating it yields CSARVQQETQYF.

The genes are TRBV14 and TRBJ2-7; weak D call: TRBD1 (5 bases). Per the germline V gene, CDR1 is SGHDN and CDR2 is FVKESK. This CDR3 is 16 amino acids long. V shed 3 bases and J shed 0 bases, with 15 bases lying between them. CDR3 sequence reads: CASSQISGRRSYEQYF. CDR3 nucleotide sequence: TGTGCCAGCAGCCAGATATCAGGGCGACGCTCCTACGAGCAGTACTTC.

This chain connects TRBV19 to TRBJ2-1; TRBD1 aligns across 9 bases. CDR3 length: 13 amino acids. V was pared by 10 bases and J by 9 bases, with 10 bases of the junction left unmatched. CDR1 is LNHDA and CDR2 is SQIVND in the germline V gene (reference sequence). DNA of the CDR3: TGTGCCACTAGGGGACAGGGCCCAACTGAGCAGTTCTTC. Translating gives CATRGQGPTEQFF. The entire variable domain, with the rest obtained from reference TRBV19 and TRBJ2-1, is as follows: DGGITQSPKYLFRKEGQNVTLSCEQNLNHDAMYWYRQDPGQGLRLIYYSQIVNDFQKGDIAEGYSVSREKKESFPLTVTSAQKNPTAFYLCATRGQGPTEQFFGPGTRLTVL.

In this sample, this clone turned up once. This sequence joins TRBV19 and TRBJ2-2, with TRBD1 matching 9 bases. This CDR3 is 15 amino acids long. Germline V gene lookup returns CDR1 LNHDA and CDR2 SQIVND (reference sequence). The V gene end was trimmed by 9 bases and the J gene end by 0 bases; junction bases not matched to a gene: 5. CDR3 protein: CASRTGASNTGELFF. CDR3 DNA: TGTGCCAGCCGGACAGGGGCCTCGAACACCGGGGAGCTGTTTTTT.